This T cell receptor (beta chain) was documented in a study of shared clonotypes between healthy human individuals. Looking at the study overall: A donor's plate count was three for CD4 naive and three for CD4 memory; CD8 naive had two and CD8 memory one. The study's findings and limits: Naive subsets generally had larger estimated richness than memory subsets. Non-shared clonotypes showed lower generation probabilities than clonotypes common to all four donors.

Per the authors' pipeline: Quality scores were absent from the junction-only immunoSEQ sequences, so filtering differed. Using immunoSEQ multiplex PCR, the repertoire was profiled, and TCRdb retains in-frame clones only, with some absent. V, J and clone size are taken as reported in that table, and D and trimming were inferred from the DNA itself. The table has millions of clones, over 85% seen once. There are a few counts of this clone. As yet, its antigen is unknown. Other nucleotide sequences from this sample produce the same CDR3. Naive CD8 cells lacked CD45RO, underwent positive selection for CCR7 and left out terminally differentiated effector memory CD45RA+ cells. The receptor was derived from a man aged 18 to 29 in good health. Sequencing was done on a sample of naive CD8+ T cells sorted from blood.

DNA of the CDR3: TGTGCCAGCAGCGTAGGTTCTTTTTCCTACGAGCAGTACTTC. It specifies CASSVGSFSYEQYF. The V gene is TRBV9, the J gene TRBJ2-7; D is ambiguous. Germline CDR1 is SGDLS and CDR2 is YYNGEE. The ends were cut back, 0 bases at V and 1 base at J, with 8 bases in the middle. This CDR3 region has 14 residues.